This TCR beta chain is drawn from a study of T cell clusters in autoimmune cytopenias. Notes on the study in general: TRB repertoire shifts in secondary cytopenia and chronic lymphocytic leukemia mostly reflected lymphoma, not autoimmunity. Comparing secondary cytopenia with chronic lymphocytic leukemia showed no cluster-lack signature, apparently masked by lymphoma repertoire. Physiological T cell clusters of healthy donors were apparently absent in primary autoimmune cytopenia patients.

TRB was amplified by touch-down multiplex PCR, primer pools A and B combined. From the multiplex PCR reads, TCRdb lists one entry per CDR3 protein and no DNA. The specimen's table records about 6,700 distinct CDR3 sequences. This CDR3 region has 17 residues. Germline V lookup: CDR1 SGHAT, CDR2 FQNNGV. On this clonotype itself: Its antigen is unknown.

TRB was amplified from about 260 ng of peripheral blood genomic DNA per sample. The same data also went into a second study, on T cell repertoires in aging, cancer and after chemotherapy.

The sequenced sample consisted of peripheral blood. The rearrangement joins TRBV11-2 to TRBJ2-1. The sequence came from a human donor in good health. CDR3 residues: CASSLTLAGGSYNEQFF.